One sample yielded the 5 T cell receptor beta chains listed below, sequenced in a study of cytomegalovirus exposure and HLA in healthy donors. Both 60 Vbeta primers and 13 Jbeta primers went into the PCR. Clones were read by immunoSEQ multiplex PCR, and TCRdb kept only the in-frame ones, dropping some. The sample lists approximately 100,000 clones; under 65% were seen once. The sample was PBMCs. These receptors all stem from a man in his 60s in good health and CMV-seronegative.

The chain carries TRBV5-4 and TRBJ2-1, with 9 bases aligning to TRBD2. This CDR3 spans 16 amino acids. Germline CDR1 is SGHNT and CDR2 is YYREEE (reference sequence). The trim removed 4 bases at V and 2 bases at J, leaving 7 bases unmatched. The CDR3 loop is CASSLGGGGAYNEQFF. CDR3 coding DNA: TGTGCCAGCAGCCTGGGGGGCGGGGGGGCCTACAATGAGCAGTTCTTC.

This chain joins TRBV18 and TRBJ1-1, with 7 bases aligning to TRBD1. The trim removed 6 bases at V and 1 base at J, leaving 5 bases unmatched. Germline values: CDR1 KGHSH, CDR2 LQKENI. This CDR3 comprises 14 residues. The CDR3 reads CASSITGANTEAFF. The CDR3 region has the DNA TGTGCCAGCTCCATAACAGGGGCGAACACTGAAGCTTTCTTT.

The gene calls are TRBV9 and TRBJ1-1, with TRBD1 matching 10 bases. Unmatched junction bases numbered 10, after V lost 3 bases and J lost 11 bases. The CDR3 has 14 amino acids. Germline values: CDR1 SGDLS, CDR2 YYNGEE. CDR3 sequence reads: CASSGLTGGADAFF. For the CDR3, the DNA is TGTGCCAGCAGCGGACTGACAGGGGGCGCCGACGCTTTCTTT.

The chain has TRBV6-5 and TRBJ2-4; tentative D call: TRBD2 (5 bases). The CDR3 extends over 14 amino acids. The V and J ends lost 6 bases and 1 base respectively, with 10 bases between them. The V gene's germline CDR1 is MNHEY and CDR2 SVGAGI. The CDR3 protein is CASSQDFAKNIQYF. The CDR3 region has the DNA TGTGCCAGCAGCCAGGACTTTGCCAAAAACATTCAGTACTTC.

The gene calls are TRBV6-1 and TRBJ2-3; 11 bases fit TRBD2. This CDR3 is built from 15 residues. Germline loops: CDR1 MNHNS, CDR2 SASEGT. Unmatched junction bases numbered 6, after V lost 6 bases and J lost 4 bases. This CDR3 reads CASSPIAGGSDTQYF. In DNA form, the CDR3 reads TGTGCCAGCAGCCCCATAGCGGGGGGGTCAGATACGCAGTATTTT.